The 31 T cell receptor beta chains below come from one sample, sequenced in a study of cytomegalovirus exposure and HLA in healthy donors. The data were produced by immunoSEQ multiplex PCR, yet TCRdb's version contains in-frame clones alone and is incomplete. Of 73,000 or so clones in the sample, roughly 94% were seen once. Sequenced: PBMCs. The source of these receptors is a woman aged 18-30 years in good health and CMV-seropositive.

The V call is TRBV25-1, the J call TRBJ1-2; TRBD1 might be the D (5 bases). There are 15 residues in the CDR3. The V gene lost 2 bases and the J gene lost 6 bases, with 16 bases spanning the gap. Germline CDR1 MGHDK, CDR2 SYGVNS. The CDR3 region has the DNA TGTGCCAGCAGTGAAACCGGCCCCGGACACCATGGCTACACCTTC. This encodes CASSETGPGHHGYTF.

V and J are TRBV5-4 and TRBJ1-1, with 8 positions matching TRBD1. This CDR3 is built from 16 residues. CDR1 SGHNT and CDR2 YYREEE come from the germline V gene (reference sequence). With V trimmed by 4 bases and J by 4 bases, 12 bases remained unmatched. The CDR3 DNA is TGTGCCAGCAGCCTAGTACCACAGGGGGTTGTCACTGAAGCTTTCTTT. Encoded protein: CASSLVPQGVVTEAFF.

The J gene is TRBJ1-6, the V gene TRBV21-1; the table names TRBD1, a call not compared with the DNA. TRBV21-1 is labeled a pseudogene. The CDR3 spans 14 residues. This CDR3 reads CASSDGQAFSPLHF. The CDR3 DNA reads TGTGCCAGCAGCGACGGACAGGCCTTTTCACCCCTCCACTTT.

The chain couples TRBV2 to TRBJ1-4, with D maybe TRBD1 (6 bases). Trimming took 6 bases from V and 7 from J, leaving 15 bases between them. The CDR3 runs to 14 residues. Germline CDR1 reads SNHLY; CDR2 reads FYNNEI. The CDR3 nucleotides read TGTGCCAGCAGATGGGGGGGGCGCATTGAAAAACTGTTTTTT. The encoded protein is CASRWGGRIEKLFF.

The sample holds one count of this clone. The chain couples TRBV7-3 to TRBJ1-2; 7 bases align to TRBD1. CDR3 length: 15 residues. Germline V CDR1 and CDR2: SGHTA, FQGTGA. V shed 5 bases, J shed 5 bases, and the junction held 11 bases outside the gene matches. The CDR3, as DNA: TGTGCCAGCAGCCCGATGACAGGGTTGGGGTATGGCTACACCTTC. Its protein product is CASSPMTGLGYGYTF. The entire variable domain, with the rest obtained from reference TRBV7-3 and TRBJ1-2, is as follows: GAGVSQTPSNKVTEKGKYVELRCDPISGHTALYWYRQSLGQGPEFLIYFQGTGAADDSGLPNDRFFAVRPEGSVSTLKIQRTERGDSAVYLCASSPMTGLGYGYTFGSGTRLTVV.

The V call is TRBV11-2, the J call TRBJ1-1, with D perhaps TRBD1 (6 bases). Germline assignment: CDR1 SGHAT and CDR2 FQNNGV. Between the trimmed V and J ends, which lost 0 bases and 4 bases, there was a span of 15 bases. The CDR3 is 16 residues long. The CDR3 coding sequence is TGTGCCAGCAGCTTAGATCACAGGGTCCGGGGCACTGAAGCTTTCTTT. This gives the protein CASSLDHRVRGTEAFF. The entire variable domain, with the rest obtained from reference TRBV11-2 and TRBJ1-1, is as follows: EAGVAQSPRYKIIEKRQSVAFWCNPISGHATLYWYQQILGQGPKLLIQFQNNGVVDDSQLPKDRFSAERLKGVDSTLKIQPAKLEDSAVYLCASSLDHRVRGTEAFFGQGTRLTVV.

The V and J genes are TRBV15 and TRBJ2-1, with 12 positions matching TRBD2. There are 15 residues in the CDR3. Germline values: CDR1 LNHNV, CDR2 YYDKDF (reference sequence). V lost 2 bases and J lost 9; bases outside the gene matches: 5. The CDR3: CATSRLAGGLGEQFF. The CDR3 DNA is TGTGCCACCAGCAGACTAGCGGGGGGGTTGGGTGAGCAGTTCTTC.

This sequence joins TRBV15 and TRBJ2-7; no definite D call. Between the trimmed V and J ends, which lost 0 bases and 0 bases, there was a span of 6 bases. Germline V gives CDR1 LNHNV, CDR2 YYDKDF (reference sequence). This CDR3 has 14 residues. The CDR3 DNA reads as TGTGCCACCAGCAGAGACTGGAGCTCCTACGAGCAGTACTTC. Amino acid sequence: CATSRDWSSYEQYF.

The chain couples TRBV6-6 to TRBJ1-2, with 9 positions matching TRBD1. The CDR3 has 13 amino acids. The trim removed 7 bases at V and 8 bases at J, leaving 8 bases unmatched. The germline CDR1 and CDR2 sequences are MNHNY and SVGAGI (reference sequence). CDR3: CASTPDRGEGYTF. The CDR3 region has the DNA TGTGCCAGCACCCCCGACAGGGGGGAAGGCTACACCTTC.

The rearrangement links TRBV7-8 to TRBJ1-2; D is uncertain. This CDR3 spans 15 amino acids. The V and J ends lost 2 bases and 8 bases respectively, with 18 bases between them. Germline CDR1 and CDR2: SGHVS and FQNEAQ. CDR3 amino acids: CASSLIAPREGGYTF. CDR3 sequence (DNA): TGTGCCAGCAGCTTAATCGCCCCCCGGGAAGGAGGCTACACCTTC.

The genes are TRBV18 and TRBJ2-7; the D gene is possibly TRBD2 (7 bases). Germline loops: CDR1 KGHSH, CDR2 LQKENI. The CDR3 has 17 amino acids. Trimming took off 3 bases at V and 5 bases at J, with 23 bases between the two ends. CDR3 loop: CASSPRPAGQGYDEQYF. The CDR3 DNA is TGTGCCAGCTCACCCCGCCCAGCGGGACAAGGCTACGACGAGCAGTACTTC.

The gene calls are TRBV2 and TRBJ2-7; 10 bases match TRBD1. The length of the CDR3 is 13 residues. Losses at the gene ends were 6 bases for V and 3 bases for J; bases not matched to a gene: 2. Germline loops: CDR1 SNHLY, CDR2 FYNNEI. This CDR3 is CASSRDRGYEQYF. Here the CDR3 DNA reads TGTGCCAGCAGCCGGGACAGGGGCTACGAGCAGTACTTC.

The V gene is TRBV7-8, the J gene TRBJ2-4, with 8 bases matching TRBD2. CDR1 and CDR2 (germline): SGHVS, FQNEAQ. The CDR3 is 16 amino acids. V was clipped by 4 bases and J by 6 bases; unmatched bases: 11. CDR3 amino acids: CASSSIVGGASNIQYF. The CDR3 region has the DNA TGTGCCAGCAGCTCCATAGTCGGGGGGGCCTCAAACATTCAGTACTTC.

A single count supports this clone. This rearrangement joins TRBV10-3 to TRBJ2-7; TRBD2 matches at 9 bases. The CDR3 has 15 residues. Germline values: CDR1 ENHRY, CDR2 SYGVKD. V was pared by 3 bases and J by 3 bases, with 6 bases of the junction left unmatched. The CDR3 DNA is TGTGCCATCAGTGAAAAGCGGGAGGCCCTCTACGAGCAGTACTTC. Protein product: CAISEKREALYEQYF.

The V and J genes are TRBV7-2 and TRBJ2-1, with 7 nucleotides matching TRBD1. This CDR3 contains 14 residues. From germline, CDR1 is SGHTA and CDR2 FQGNSA. The V and J ends lost 5 bases and 2 bases, in that order; junction bases with no gene match: 3. DNA for the CDR3: TGTGCCAGCAGCGCAGACAGGGCCTACAATGAGCAGTTCTTC. This translates into CASSADRAYNEQFF. Full variable domain (rest looked up from reference TRBV7-2 and TRBJ2-1): GAGVSQSPSNKVTEKGKDVELRCDPISGHTALYWYRQSLGQGLEFLIYFQGNSAPDKSGLPSDRFSAERTGGSVSTLTIQRTQQEDSAVYLCASSADRAYNEQFFGPGTRLTVL.

This chain uses TRBV2 with TRBJ1-6; 8 nucleotides align to TRBD1. Germline loops: CDR1 SNHLY, CDR2 FYNNEI. This CDR3 has 12 amino acids. V was pared by 6 bases and J by 9 bases, with 1 base of the junction left unmatched. The CDR3 loop is CASSTGGSPLHF. In DNA, the CDR3 is TGTGCCAGCAGCACAGGGGGTTCACCCCTCCACTTT.

V gene TRBV30 combines with J gene TRBJ2-2, with 10 bases that match TRBD2. The CDR3 is made up of 18 amino acids. Germline CDR1 reads GTSNPN; CDR2 reads SVGIG (reference sequence). Trimming at V came to 0 bases and at J to 4 bases, leaving 11 bases not matched to a gene. The CDR3 sequence is CAWSVIRTSGFSTGELFF. Here the CDR3 DNA reads TGTGCCTGGAGTGTAATCCGGACTAGCGGATTTTCCACCGGGGAGCTGTTTTTT.

This clone occurred once. This chain uses TRBV29-1 with TRBJ1-6; maybe TRBD1 (5 bases). Germline CDR1 SQVTM, CDR2 ANQGSEA. This CDR3 has 16 amino acids. The V end lost 7 bases, the J end lost 4 bases, and 20 bases lay between the germline ends. CDR3 bases: TGCAGCGCGGGGGAAAAACCGGGCTATTATAATTCACCCCTCCACTTT. Residues: CSAGEKPGYYNSPLHF.

The chain uses TRBV2 and TRBJ1-2; no clear D gene. Trimming removed 6 bases at V and 6 bases at J, with 17 bases between. The CDR3 contains 14 residues. Looked up from germline, CDR1 is SNHLY and CDR2 is FYNNEI. The CDR3 DNA is TGTGCCAGCAGCCCTCCGGAGAGAGCCGATGGCTACACCTTC. This gives the protein CASSPPERADGYTF. The variable domain in full, with the rest retrieved from reference TRBV2 and TRBJ1-2, is EPEVTQTPSHQVTQMGQEVILRCVPISNHLYFYWYRQILGQKVEFLVSFYNNEISEKSEIFDDQFSVERPDGSNFTLKIRSTKLEDSAMYFCASSPPERADGYTFGSGTRLTVV.

The V call is TRBV4-1, the J call TRBJ1-6; 10 bases are shared with TRBD1. The CDR3 totals 16 residues. From germline, CDR1 is MGHRA and CDR2 YSYEKL. The V gene end was trimmed by 1 base and the J gene end by 8 bases; junction bases not matched to a gene: 5. CDR3 sequence (DNA): TGCGCCAGCAGCCAAGGGGACAGGGGCGTCGATTCACCCCTCCACTTT. Translated: CASSQGDRGVDSPLHF.

This sequence joins TRBV19 and TRBJ1-2, with D unclear. The germline V gene has CDR1 LNHDA and CDR2 SQIVND (reference sequence). The CDR3 loop spans 14 amino acids. Deletions cut 2 bases from V and 0 bases from J, with 7 bases between. The CDR3: CASSIYGANYGYTF. The CDR3 region has the DNA TGTGCCAGTAGTATATACGGGGCTAACTATGGCTACACCTTC.

This clone has just one count. This sequence joins TRBV12-5 and TRBJ1-1; 11 bases match TRBD1. Germline CDR1 reads LGHNT; CDR2 reads FRNRAP. CDR3 size: 18 residues. V was clipped by 0 bases and J by 1 base; unmatched bases: 7. CDR3 coding DNA: TGTGCTAGTGGTTTGGTCCGGACAGGGGGCGAGGAGAACACTGAAGCTTTCTTT. Its protein product is CASGLVRTGGEENTEAFF.

The chain carries TRBV27 and TRBJ2-3; a possible D gene is TRBD2 (6 bases). V dropped 3 bases and J dropped 1 base, with 14 bases sitting between them. The germline CDR1 and CDR2 sequences are MNHEY and SMNVEV (reference sequence). The CDR3 spans 16 residues. The CDR3 DNA sequence: TGTGCCAGCAGTTTCAACGGGAGACGTGGCACAGATACGCAGTATTTT. It translates to CASSFNGRRGTDTQYF.

The chain couples TRBV14 to TRBJ2-7; the match to TRBD1 covers 10 bases. Germline CDR1 is SGHDN and CDR2 is FVKESK. The J segment lost 3 bases and the V segment lost 0 bases, leaving 17 bases of the junction unmatched. The CDR3 spans 20 residues. CDR3 sequence: CASSQDSPGEPGQGLYEQYF. The CDR3 region has the DNA TGTGCCAGCAGCCAAGATTCTCCCGGTGAGCCGGGACAGGGGCTCTACGAGCAGTACTTC.

The chain joins TRBV19 to TRBJ1-5, with a possible D match to TRBD1 (5 bases). This CDR3 is 16 amino acids long. V was clipped by 7 bases and J by 0 bases, with 16 bases between them. The germline gives CDR1 LNHDA, CDR2 SQIVND (reference sequence). The CDR3, as DNA: TGTGCCAGTATAATAGGAGGGGATGGTAGCAATCAGCCCCAGCATTTT. Translation: CASIIGGDGSNQPQHF.

The genes are TRBV6-5 and TRBJ2-1; D is undetermined. CDR1 and CDR2 from the germline V gene are MNHEY and SVGAGI. This CDR3 contains 11 residues. Trimming shortened V by 6 bases and J by 8 bases, and 8 bases separated the two germline ends. CDR3 protein: CASSGRYEQFF. The CDR3 DNA follows: TGTGCCAGCAGCGGTCGGTATGAGCAGTTCTTC.

The rearrangement joins TRBV19 to TRBJ1-3, with D unclear. Trimming left V 7 bases short and J 3 bases short, with 7 bases between. The CDR3 contains 12 residues. Germline-derived CDR1 and CDR2 are LNHDA and SQIVND (reference sequence). The CDR3 DNA is TGTGCCAGTACCTCGGTTGGAAACACCATATATTTT. Translating gives CASTSVGNTIYF.

The chain employs TRBV29-1 and TRBJ2-7; 8 nucleotides line up with TRBD2. Trimming at V came to 7 bases and at J to 1 base, leaving 12 bases not matched to a gene. Germline values: CDR1 SQVTM, CDR2 ANQGSEA. The CDR3 has 15 amino acids. DNA for the CDR3: TGCAGCGCCACTCTAGCGGGCAGGGAGTCCTACGAGCAGTACTTC. Translated: CSATLAGRESYEQYF.

This chain links TRBV11-2 with TRBJ1-1, with TRBD1 as a possible D gene (6 bases). V lost 2 bases and J 7 bases, leaving 11 bases between the germline ends. Germline V gene lookup returns CDR1 SGHAT and CDR2 FQNNGV. The CDR3 totals 13 residues. The CDR3 loop reads CASSLRGWVEAFF. The DNA for the CDR3 is TGTGCCAGCAGCTTAAGGGGGTGGGTTGAAGCTTTCTTT.

V usage is TRBV25-1 and J usage is TRBJ2-2; a weak D match, TRBD1 (5 bases). This CDR3 region has 15 residues. Deletions cut 4 bases from V and 2 bases from J, with 11 bases between. Looked up from germline, CDR1 is MGHDK and CDR2 is SYGVNS. The CDR3 DNA sequence: TGTGCCAGCAGTGCCCGGACACCAAACACCGGGGAGCTGTTTTTT. Protein: CASSARTPNTGELFF. The whole variable domain, remainder taken from reference TRBV25-1 and TRBJ2-2, is EADIYQTPRYLVIGTGKKITLECSQTMGHDKMYWYQQDPGMELHLIHYSYGVNSTEKGDLSSESTVSRIRTEHFPLTLESARPSHTSQYLCASSARTPNTGELFFGEGSRLTVL.

The rearrangement links TRBV5-1 to TRBJ1-1; D not resolved. This CDR3 spans 12 amino acids. Trimming removed 5 bases at V and 1 base at J, with 6 bases between. Germline V gene data show CDR1 as SGHRS and CDR2 as YFSETQ. CDR3 in amino acids: CASREANTEAFF. The CDR3 bases are TGCGCCAGCAGGGAGGCGAACACTGAAGCTTTCTTT.